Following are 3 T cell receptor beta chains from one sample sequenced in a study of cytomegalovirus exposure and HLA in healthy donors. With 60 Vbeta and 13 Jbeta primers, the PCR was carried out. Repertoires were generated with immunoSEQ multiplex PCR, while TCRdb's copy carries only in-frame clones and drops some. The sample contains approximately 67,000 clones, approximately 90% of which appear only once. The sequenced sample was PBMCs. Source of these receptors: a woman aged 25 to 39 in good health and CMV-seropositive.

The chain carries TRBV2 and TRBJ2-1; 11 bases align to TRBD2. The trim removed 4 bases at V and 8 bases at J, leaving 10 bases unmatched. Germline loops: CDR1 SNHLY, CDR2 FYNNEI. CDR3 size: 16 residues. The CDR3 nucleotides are TGTGCCAGCAGTGGTTTAGCGGGAGGGCCACCCCATGAGCAGTTCTTC. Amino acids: CASSGLAGGPPHEQFF.

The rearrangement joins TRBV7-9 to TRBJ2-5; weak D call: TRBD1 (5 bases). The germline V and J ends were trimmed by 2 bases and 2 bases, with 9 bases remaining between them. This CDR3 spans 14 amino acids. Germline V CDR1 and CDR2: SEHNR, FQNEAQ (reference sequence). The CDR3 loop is CASSLLTVQETQYF. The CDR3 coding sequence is TGTGCCAGCAGCTTACTGACAGTGCAAGAGACCCAGTACTTC.

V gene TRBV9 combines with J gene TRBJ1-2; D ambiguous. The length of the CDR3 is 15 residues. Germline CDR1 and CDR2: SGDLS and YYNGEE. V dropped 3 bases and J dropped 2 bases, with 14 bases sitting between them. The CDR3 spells CASSGRRQLNYGYTF. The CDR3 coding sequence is TGTGCCAGCAGCGGTCGGAGGCAGTTGAACTATGGCTACACCTTC.